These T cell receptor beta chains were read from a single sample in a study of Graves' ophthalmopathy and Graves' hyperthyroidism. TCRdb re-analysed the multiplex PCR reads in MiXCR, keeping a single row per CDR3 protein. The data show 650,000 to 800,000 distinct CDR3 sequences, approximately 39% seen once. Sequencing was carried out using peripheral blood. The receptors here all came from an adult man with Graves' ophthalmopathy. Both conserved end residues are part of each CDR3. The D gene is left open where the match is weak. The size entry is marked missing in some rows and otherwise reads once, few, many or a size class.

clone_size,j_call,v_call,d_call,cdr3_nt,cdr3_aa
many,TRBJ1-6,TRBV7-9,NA,TGTGCCAGCAGCTTACTCACGGAGGATAATTCACCCCTCCACTTT,CASSLLTEDNSPLHF
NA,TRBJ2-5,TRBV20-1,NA,TGCAGTGCTAGAGCACCTACGGGGCCCCGGGAGACCCAGTACTTC,CSARAPTGPRETQYF
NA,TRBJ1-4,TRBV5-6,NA,TGTGCCAGCAGCACCGGGACACAGACTAATAATGAAAAACTGTTTTTT,CASSTGTQTNNEKLFF
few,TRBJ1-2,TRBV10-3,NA,TGTGCCAGCAGCCAACCGGGCCTCGGCGGCTACACCTTC,CASSQPGLGGYTF
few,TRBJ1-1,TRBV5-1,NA,TGCGCCAGCAGCGAGGCAGCCTCATCGGGGAACACTGAAGCTTTCTTT,CASSEAASSGNTEAFF
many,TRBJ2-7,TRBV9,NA,TGTGCCAGCAGCGTAGGCGGCAGCTCCTACGAGCAGTACTTC,CASSVGGSSYEQYF
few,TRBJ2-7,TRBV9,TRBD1,TGTGCCAGCAGCCCGACAGGGGATTCCTACGAGCAGTACTTC,CASSPTGDSYEQYF
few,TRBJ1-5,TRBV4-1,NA,TGCGCCAGCAGTAGAACGGGGCTGGAACAGCCCCAGCATTTT,CASSRTGLEQPQHF
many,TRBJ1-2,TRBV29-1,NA,TGCAGTATAGAGGCAACAGCCTATGGCTACACCTTC,CSIEATAYGYTF
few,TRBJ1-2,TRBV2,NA,TGCGCCAGCAGCCCAGAGGGGACCCTCAGCCCGGGGGACTATGGCTACACCTTC,CASSPEGTLSPGDYGYTF
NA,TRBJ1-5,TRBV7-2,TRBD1,TGTGCCAGCAGCTCTCCAGGGGGGTACAATCAGCCCCAGCATTTT,CASSSPGGYNQPQHF
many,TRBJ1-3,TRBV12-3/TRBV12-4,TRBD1,TGTGCCAGCAGTCGACAGGGGGTGTCAGGAAACACCATATATTTT,CASSRQGVSGNTIYF
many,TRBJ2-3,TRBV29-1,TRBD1,TGCAGCGCCAAAAGGGGGCATAAGGGCACAGATACGCAGTATTTT,CSAKRGHKGTDTQYF
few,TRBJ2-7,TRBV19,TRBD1,TGTGCCAGTAGTATTGGGGACAGGGGTGGCTACGAGCAGTACTTC,CASSIGDRGGYEQYF
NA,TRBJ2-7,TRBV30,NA,TGTGCCTGGACTCAATATTACGAGCAGTACTTC,CAWTQYYEQYF
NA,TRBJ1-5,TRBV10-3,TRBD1,TGTGCCATCAGTGGACAGGGGGGTCAGCCCCAGCATTTT,CAISGQGGQPQHF
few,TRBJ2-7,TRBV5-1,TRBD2,TGCGCCAGCAGCCCACAGCTAGCGGGAGCAGGGTACGAGCAGTACTTC,CASSPQLAGAGYEQYF
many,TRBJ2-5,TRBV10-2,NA,TGCGCCAGCAGGGGGAGAGGCAGGGGGGGCCAAGAGACCCAGTACTTC,CASRGRGRGGQETQYF
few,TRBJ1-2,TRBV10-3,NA,TGTGCCAGCACGGACAGAGACTATGGCTACACCTTC,CASTDRDYGYTF
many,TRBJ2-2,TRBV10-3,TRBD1,TGTGCCATCAGTGAGTACGGACAGGGCGGCACCGGGGAGCTGTTTTTT,CAISEYGQGGTGELFF
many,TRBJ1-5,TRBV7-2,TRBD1,TGTGCCAGCAGCTTAACAATTCGACAGGGGATTCGATCAGCCCAGCATTTT,CASSLTIRQGIRSAQHF
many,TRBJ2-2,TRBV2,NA,TGTGCCAGCAGTGAGTCAGATTGGACCGGGGAGCTGTTTTTT,CASSESDWTGELFF
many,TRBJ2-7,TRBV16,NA,TGTGCCAGCAGCCAGGGTATGGTGGGCGTGACGAGAGGCGAGCAGTACTTC,CASSQGMVGVTRGEQYF
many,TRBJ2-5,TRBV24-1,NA,TGTGCCACCAGTGATTTACGGCAGGGAGGTGGAGAGACCCAGTACTTC,CATSDLRQGGGETQYF
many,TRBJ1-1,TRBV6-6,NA,TGTGCCAGCAGTTCCTCATGGCGGGGGGACACTGAAGCTTTCTTT,CASSSSWRGDTEAFF
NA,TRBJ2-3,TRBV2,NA,TGTGCCAGCAGTGGGGTAGCAGATACGCAGTATTTT,CASSGVADTQYF
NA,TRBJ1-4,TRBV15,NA,TGTACCACCACCCGGGTGGGGGGCGAGGATGAAAAACTGTTTTTT,CTTTRVGGEDEKLFF
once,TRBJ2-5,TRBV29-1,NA,TGCATCTCACCACCGGCAGGGCAAGAGACCCAGTACTTC,CISPPAGQETQYF
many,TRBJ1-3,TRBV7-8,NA,TGTGCCAGCAGCACCCGGGACGGCTCTGGAAACACCATATATTTT,CASSTRDGSGNTIYF
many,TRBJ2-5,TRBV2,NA,TGTGCCAGCAGTGGGGGGGTACAGCAAGAGACCCAGTACTTC,CASSGGVQQETQYF
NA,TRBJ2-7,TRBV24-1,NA,TGTGCCACCAGTGTTGCGACTAGTGGTGAGCAGTACTTC,CATSVATSGEQYF
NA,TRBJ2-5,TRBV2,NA,TGTGCCAGCATAGAGTGGGAGACCCAGTACTTC,CASIEWETQYF
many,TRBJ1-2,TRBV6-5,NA,TGTGCCAGCATCGGAACAGGTGTTGGCTACACCTTC,CASIGTGVGYTF
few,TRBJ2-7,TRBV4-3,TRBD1,TGCGCCAGCAGCCAAGAGACAGGGTTCTCCTACGAGCAGTACTTC,CASSQETGFSYEQYF
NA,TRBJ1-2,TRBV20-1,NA,TGCAGTGCTACAACAGGGAGTGGCTACACCTTC,CSATTGSGYTF